This TCR beta chain was documented in a study of post-analysis software for immune sequencing data. Notes on this clonotype: Antigen specificity is unknown.

Every TCR beta cDNA library bore unique molecular identifiers. TCRdb recomputed calls from the PCR reads with MiXCR, one row per CDR3 protein. Altogether about 460,000 distinct CDR3 sequences are present, under 55% being singletons, with the ten largest covering about an eighth. General observations from the study: Five or six TRBV segments, TRBV5-6, TRBV5-1 and TRBV20-1 among them, were found more frequent in patients than controls.

Germline-derived CDR1 and CDR2 are SGHTA and FQGNSA. Trimming took 3 bases from V and 2 from J, leaving 12 bases between them. This CDR3 region has 15 residues. Sequencing was done on a sample of blood. This sequence joins TRBV7-2 and TRBJ2-3; no definite D call. This receptor was taken from a girl aged 5 to 17 with multiple sclerosis. The CDR3 sequence is CASSFARSHTDTQYF. CDR3 in DNA: TGTGCCAGCAGCTTTGCAAGAAGCCACACAGATACGCAGTATTTT.